These T cell receptor beta chains were read from a single sample in a study of CD8 T cells in ankylosing spondylitis. TCRdb re-called the 5' RACE reads through MiXCR, storing one row per CDR3 protein. Of about 250,000 distinct CDR3 sequences listed, approximately 8% were seen once; the top ten hold 4.5% to 5%. Sequenced material: blood, either unsorted or a sorted T cell fraction (not recorded which). Receptors were obtained from a female donor with ankylosing spondylitis or in good health (not recorded which). CDR3s include the opening cysteine and the closing phenylalanine or tryptophan. Fields, in order: clone size, J gene, D gene, V gene, CDR3 length, CDR3 DNA, CDR3 protein. D genes are given only for firm matches. Clone sizes are shown as once, few, many or a size class.

clone_size: many
j_call: TRBJ2-5
d_call: -
v_call: TRBV28
cdr3_length: 13
cdr3_nt: TGTGCCAGCAGTTTAACAGTACAAGAGACCCAGTACTTC
cdr3_aa: CASSLTVQETQYF

clone_size: many
j_call: TRBJ2-1
d_call: TRBD2
v_call: TRBV6-2/TRBV6-3
cdr3_length: 17
cdr3_nt: TGTGCCAGCAGCTCCCGGGGACTAGCATTGCCCGTTAATGAGCAGTTCTTC
cdr3_aa: CASSSRGLALPVNEQFF

clone_size: many
j_call: TRBJ1-1
d_call: -
v_call: TRBV12-3/TRBV12-4
cdr3_length: 14
cdr3_nt: TGTGCCAGCAGGTCCCAGGAGGGGTGGACTGAAGCTTTCTTT
cdr3_aa: CASRSQEGWTEAFF

clone_size: many
j_call: TRBJ2-1
d_call: -
v_call: TRBV20-1
cdr3_length: 14
cdr3_nt: TGCAGTGCTGTCCTAGCCGGGTTGTACAATGAGCAGTTCTTC
cdr3_aa: CSAVLAGLYNEQFF

clone_size: many
j_call: TRBJ2-5
d_call: TRBD2
v_call: TRBV20-1
cdr3_length: 17
cdr3_nt: TGCAGTGCCAAGAAGGGACTAGCGGGCCAGAGGCGAGAGACCCAGTACTTC
cdr3_aa: CSAKKGLAGQRRETQYF

clone_size: many
j_call: TRBJ2-7
d_call: TRBD1
v_call: TRBV7-6
cdr3_length: 14
cdr3_nt: TGTGCCAGCAGCTTTGGGACAGGGTATTACGAGCAGTACTTC
cdr3_aa: CASSFGTGYYEQYF

clone_size: few
j_call: TRBJ1-5
d_call: -
v_call: TRBV7-2
cdr3_length: 13
cdr3_nt: TGTGCCAGCAGCTTAGCTACGGGGCAGCCCCAGCATTTT
cdr3_aa: CASSLATGQPQHF

clone_size: many
j_call: TRBJ1-5
d_call: -
v_call: TRBV29-1
cdr3_length: 13
cdr3_nt: TGCAGCGTTGCGGAAGGGTACAATCAGCCCCAGCATTTT
cdr3_aa: CSVAEGYNQPQHF

clone_size: few
j_call: TRBJ2-1
d_call: -
v_call: TRBV3-1
cdr3_length: 15
cdr3_nt: TGTGCCAGCAGCCAGCCCAGAGGGGGTGAGAATGAGCAGTTCTTC
cdr3_aa: CASSQPRGGENEQFF

clone_size: many
j_call: TRBJ1-2
d_call: -
v_call: TRBV10-3
cdr3_length: 13
cdr3_nt: TGTGCCATCACCTTAGAACCAGACTATGGCTACACCTTC
cdr3_aa: CAITLEPDYGYTF

clone_size: many
j_call: TRBJ2-4
d_call: -
v_call: TRBV12-3/TRBV12-4
cdr3_length: 12
cdr3_nt: TGTGCCAGCAGTTTGAAGGGGGACATTCAGTACTTC
cdr3_aa: CASSLKGDIQYF

clone_size: many
j_call: TRBJ1-1
d_call: TRBD1
v_call: TRBV6-1
cdr3_length: 15
cdr3_nt: TGTGCCAGCAGTCCACAGGGGTCGGGAAACACTGAAGCTTTCTTT
cdr3_aa: CASSPQGSGNTEAFF

clone_size: many
j_call: TRBJ1-2
d_call: -
v_call: TRBV6-2/TRBV6-3
cdr3_length: 18
cdr3_nt: TGTGCCAGCACCTCCCCCGGATTAACGGGACTTCTATCCTATGGCTACACCTTC
cdr3_aa: CASTSPGLTGLLSYGYTF

clone_size: many
j_call: TRBJ1-2
d_call: -
v_call: TRBV7-2
cdr3_length: 14
cdr3_nt: TGTGCCAGCAGCTTAGATTCGGCAGATTATGGCTACACCTTC
cdr3_aa: CASSLDSADYGYTF

clone_size: many
j_call: TRBJ2-7
d_call: TRBD2
v_call: TRBV11-2
cdr3_length: 14
cdr3_nt: TGTGCCAGCAGCGAACTAGCGGGGGCCTACGAGCAGTACTTC
cdr3_aa: CASSELAGAYEQYF

clone_size: many
j_call: TRBJ2-3
d_call: -
v_call: TRBV7-2
cdr3_length: 13
cdr3_nt: TGTGCCAGCAGCTTCGACCAGTCCCGTACGCAGTATTTT
cdr3_aa: CASSFDQSRTQYF

clone_size: few
j_call: TRBJ2-2
d_call: TRBD2
v_call: TRBV7-9
cdr3_length: 16
cdr3_nt: TGTGCCAGCAGCCCGACGGGACTAGTCGTCGGCGGGGAGCTGTTTTTT
cdr3_aa: CASSPTGLVVGGELFF

clone_size: many
j_call: TRBJ2-1
d_call: -
v_call: TRBV7-8
cdr3_length: 14
cdr3_nt: TGTGCCAGCAGCTTATTTTCAGGGCGGCTAGAGCAGTTCTTC
cdr3_aa: CASSLFSGRLEQFF

clone_size: many
j_call: TRBJ2-4
d_call: TRBD2
v_call: TRBV29-1
cdr3_length: 18
cdr3_nt: TGCAGCGTTGCGGGCGGCCTAGCGGGAGGGCCGGCCAAAAACATTCAGTACTTC
cdr3_aa: CSVAGGLAGGPAKNIQYF

clone_size: many
j_call: TRBJ2-3
d_call: TRBD2
v_call: TRBV5-1
cdr3_length: 15
cdr3_nt: TGCGCCAGCAGCTTGAGGACTAGTGACACAGATACGCAGTATTTT
cdr3_aa: CASSLRTSDTDTQYF

clone_size: many
j_call: TRBJ2-2
d_call: -
v_call: TRBV5-5
cdr3_length: 16
cdr3_nt: TGTGCCAGCAGCTTGGGAGTACGCATTCGAACCGGGGAGCTGTTTTTT
cdr3_aa: CASSLGVRIRTGELFF

clone_size: many
j_call: TRBJ1-6
d_call: -
v_call: TRBV12-3/TRBV12-4
cdr3_length: 15
cdr3_nt: TGTGCCAGCAGTTTGCAGGGCCTCTATAATTCACCCCTCCACTTT
cdr3_aa: CASSLQGLYNSPLHF

clone_size: many
j_call: TRBJ1-2
d_call: TRBD1
v_call: TRBV20-1
cdr3_length: 15
cdr3_nt: TGCAGTGCTAGAGACAGGGGGCGCGGGGTAATCGGCTACACCTTC
cdr3_aa: CSARDRGRGVIGYTF

clone_size: many
j_call: TRBJ1-2
d_call: -
v_call: TRBV28
cdr3_length: 13
cdr3_nt: TGTGCCAGCAGCTTCCTGAAGGGGTATGGCTACACCTTC
cdr3_aa: CASSFLKGYGYTF

clone_size: many
j_call: TRBJ2-5
d_call: TRBD2
v_call: TRBV20-1
cdr3_length: 15
cdr3_nt: TGCAGTGCTAGAGCCGGGACTAGCGGAGGAGAGACCCAGTACTTC
cdr3_aa: CSARAGTSGGETQYF

clone_size: many
j_call: TRBJ1-1
d_call: -
v_call: TRBV27
cdr3_length: 14
cdr3_nt: TGTGCCAGCAGTTTTGTACAGGCCGGCACTGAAGCTTTCTTT
cdr3_aa: CASSFVQAGTEAFF

clone_size: many
j_call: TRBJ2-1
d_call: -
v_call: TRBV11-2
cdr3_length: 16
cdr3_nt: TGTGCCAGCAGCTCAAGACAGGTGCGATCTCACAATGAGCAGTTCTTC
cdr3_aa: CASSSRQVRSHNEQFF

clone_size: many
j_call: TRBJ2-5
d_call: TRBD2
v_call: TRBV5-6
cdr3_length: 14
cdr3_nt: TGTGCCAGCAGCCCCCTAGCGGAACAGGAGACCCAGTACTTC
cdr3_aa: CASSPLAEQETQYF

clone_size: many
j_call: TRBJ2-7
d_call: TRBD1
v_call: TRBV5-5
cdr3_length: 18
cdr3_nt: TGTGCCAGCAGCTCAACCGAGGACAGGATCCGATACCCCCTTCGGGATGTATTC
cdr3_aa: CASSSTEDRIRYPLRDVF

clone_size: many
j_call: TRBJ2-7
d_call: TRBD1
v_call: TRBV5-6
cdr3_length: 19
cdr3_nt: TGTGCCAGCAGCGTCCGGGACAGCAACCATATAACCTATGTGGGCGAGCAGTACTTC
cdr3_aa: CASSVRDSNHITYVGEQYF

clone_size: many
j_call: TRBJ2-2
d_call: TRBD2
v_call: TRBV6-2/TRBV6-3
cdr3_length: 16
cdr3_nt: TGTGCCAGCAGTTACGTTGCGGGAGGGCCAACCGGGGAGCTGTTTTTT
cdr3_aa: CASSYVAGGPTGELFF

clone_size: many
j_call: TRBJ1-3
d_call: -
v_call: TRBV7-9
cdr3_length: 13
cdr3_nt: TGTGCCATCCCGTTGGGTCCTGGAAACACCATATATTTT
cdr3_aa: CAIPLGPGNTIYF

clone_size: many
j_call: TRBJ1-1
d_call: -
v_call: TRBV5-1
cdr3_length: 16
cdr3_nt: TGCGCCAGCAGCTCCGGACAGATAACGAGGACCACTGAAGCTTTCTTT
cdr3_aa: CASSSGQITRTTEAFF

clone_size: many
j_call: TRBJ2-1
d_call: -
v_call: TRBV25-1
cdr3_length: 14
cdr3_nt: TGTGCCAGCAGTGGGGCAGGGCGTCTCAATGAGCAGTTCTTC
cdr3_aa: CASSGAGRLNEQFF

clone_size: many
j_call: TRBJ1-2
d_call: -
v_call: TRBV5-5
cdr3_length: 14
cdr3_nt: TGTGCCAGCAGCTCGGGGGAGGGCGGCTATGGCTACACCTTC
cdr3_aa: CASSSGEGGYGYTF

clone_size: many
j_call: TRBJ2-1
d_call: -
v_call: TRBV20-1
cdr3_length: 14
cdr3_nt: TGCAGTGCACAACCCACGGGGTTATACAATGAGCAGTTCTTC
cdr3_aa: CSAQPTGLYNEQFF

clone_size: many
j_call: TRBJ2-1
d_call: -
v_call: TRBV5-1
cdr3_length: 16
cdr3_nt: TGCGCCAGCAGCTTGGTGTGGGGGTCCTCCTACAATGAGCAGTTCTTC
cdr3_aa: CASSLVWGSSYNEQFF

clone_size: many
j_call: TRBJ2-1
d_call: -
v_call: TRBV6-2/TRBV6-3
cdr3_length: 14
cdr3_nt: TGTGCCAGCACCATAAGGGCCCCAGGGGTTGAGCAGTTCTTC
cdr3_aa: CASTIRAPGVEQFF

clone_size: few
j_call: TRBJ2-5
d_call: -
v_call: TRBV7-2
cdr3_length: 15
cdr3_nt: TGTGCCAGCAGCTTAAGGGAGGACGGTCAAGAGACCCAGTACTTC
cdr3_aa: CASSLREDGQETQYF

clone_size: many
j_call: TRBJ2-1
d_call: -
v_call: TRBV7-8
cdr3_length: 13
cdr3_nt: TGTGCCAGCAGCTTACAAGGTCGCAATGAGCAGTTCTTC
cdr3_aa: CASSLQGRNEQFF

clone_size: many
j_call: TRBJ1-1
d_call: -
v_call: TRBV5-1
cdr3_length: 12
cdr3_nt: TGCGCCAGCAGCTTTGGGGGTACTGAAGCTTTCTTT
cdr3_aa: CASSFGGTEAFF

clone_size: many
j_call: TRBJ1-6
d_call: TRBD1
v_call: TRBV12-3/TRBV12-4
cdr3_length: 14
cdr3_nt: TGTGCCAGCAGTTTGGGGACAGTTTATTCACCCCTCCACTTT
cdr3_aa: CASSLGTVYSPLHF

clone_size: many
j_call: TRBJ1-3
d_call: TRBD1
v_call: TRBV5-1
cdr3_length: 19
cdr3_nt: TGCGCCAGCAGCGGCTCCGGGACAGGGGCCCCAAACTCTGGAAACACCATATATTTT
cdr3_aa: CASSGSGTGAPNSGNTIYF

clone_size: few
j_call: TRBJ2-1
d_call: -
v_call: TRBV7-2
cdr3_length: 12
cdr3_nt: TGTGCCAGCAGCTTGAGTAGGGGAGGCCGGTTCTTC
cdr3_aa: CASSLSRGGRFF

clone_size: many
j_call: TRBJ2-1
d_call: -
v_call: TRBV9
cdr3_length: 14
cdr3_nt: TGTGCCAGCAGCGTAGAGGGGCGGTACAATGAGCAGTTCTTC
cdr3_aa: CASSVEGRYNEQFF

clone_size: many
j_call: TRBJ2-1
d_call: TRBD2
v_call: TRBV5-5
cdr3_length: 17
cdr3_nt: TGTGCCAGCAGCTTACCGGGACTAGCGGGGGACTACAATGAGCAGTTCTTC
cdr3_aa: CASSLPGLAGDYNEQFF

clone_size: many
j_call: TRBJ1-1
d_call: -
v_call: TRBV20-1
cdr3_length: 9
cdr3_nt: TGCAGGTCGAACACTGAAGCTTTCTTT
cdr3_aa: CRSNTEAFF

clone_size: many
j_call: TRBJ2-5
d_call: TRBD2
v_call: TRBV20-1
cdr3_length: 14
cdr3_nt: TGCAGTGCTAGAGATTGGGGCGGGAGGGAGACCCAGTACTTC
cdr3_aa: CSARDWGGRETQYF